The entry that follows covers one T cell receptor beta chain sequence. Sequenced by immunoSEQ multiplex PCR; TCRdb stores in-frame clones only, minus some. The sample carries about 88,000 clones, 80% to 90% recorded once. This specimen belongs to a study of T cells after somatic rescue of genetic block. Trimming left V 8 bases short and J 1 base short, with 12 bases between. The CDR3 has 13 amino acids. Germline CDR1 PRHDT, CDR2 FYEKMQ (reference sequence). This chain joins TRBV13 and TRBJ2-7; D remains unclear. The sequencing sample was made of peripheral blood mononuclear cells (PBMCs). This receptor was taken from a woman in her late teens or twenties. The CDR3 sequence: CASGLDPSYEQYF. DNA of the CDR3: TGTGCCAGCGGCCTCGACCCTTCCTACGAGCAGTACTTC.